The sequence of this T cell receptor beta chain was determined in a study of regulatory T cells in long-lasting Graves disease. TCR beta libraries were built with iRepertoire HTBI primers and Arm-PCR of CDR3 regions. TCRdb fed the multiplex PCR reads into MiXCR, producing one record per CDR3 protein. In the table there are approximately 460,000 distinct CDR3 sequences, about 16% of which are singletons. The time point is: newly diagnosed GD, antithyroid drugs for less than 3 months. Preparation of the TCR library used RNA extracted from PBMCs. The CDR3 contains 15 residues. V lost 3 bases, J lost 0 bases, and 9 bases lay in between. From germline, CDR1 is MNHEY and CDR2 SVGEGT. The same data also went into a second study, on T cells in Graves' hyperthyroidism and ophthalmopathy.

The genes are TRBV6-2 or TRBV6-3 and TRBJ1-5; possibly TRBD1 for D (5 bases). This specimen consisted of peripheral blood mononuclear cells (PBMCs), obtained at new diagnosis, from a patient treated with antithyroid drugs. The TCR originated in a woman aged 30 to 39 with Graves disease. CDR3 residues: CASSYGGNSNQPQHF. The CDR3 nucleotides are TGTGCCAGCAGTTATGGGGGGAATAGCAATCAGCCCCAGCATTTT.